Following are 17 T cell receptor beta chains from one sample sequenced in a study of blood T cell repertoires in COVID-19. Sequencing used immunoSEQ multiplex PCR; TCRdb keeps in-frame clones, though not all of them. This sample has under 350,000 clones, with roughly 85% found just once. Sequencing was carried out using peripheral blood. These receptors all come from a human donor in a cohort sampled during active COVID-19.

The chain employs TRBV19 and TRBJ1-5, with D perhaps TRBD1 (6 bases). In germline, CDR1 is LNHDA, CDR2 SQIVND (reference sequence). This CDR3 has 16 amino acids. V lost 3 bases to trimming and J lost 6 bases, with 18 bases between them. CDR3 nucleotides: TGTGCCAGTAGTATGGGCACGGGGGGCTCGGGTCAGCCCCAGCATTTT. Residues: CASSMGTGGSGQPQHF.

In this sample, this clone turned up once. The chain carries TRBV18 and TRBJ1-1, with 8 positions matching TRBD1. This CDR3 contains 17 residues. The J segment lost 1 base and the V segment lost 2 bases, leaving 9 bases of the junction unmatched. The germline CDR1 and CDR2 sequences are KGHSH and LQKENI. DNA of the CDR3: TGTGCCAGCTCACCAAAGATTGACAGGGGTACGAACACTGAAGCTTTCTTT. This sequence encodes CASSPKIDRGTNTEAFF.

V usage is TRBV10-3 and J usage is TRBJ1-1; no clear D. The V end was cut by 0 bases, the J end by 3 bases, with 8 bases between. Per the germline V gene, CDR1 is ENHRY and CDR2 is SYGVKD. The CDR3 is 14 amino acids. CDR3 DNA sequence: TGTGCCATCAGTGAGTCGGCCGGGGACACTGAAGCTTTCTTT. This translates into CAISESAGDTEAFF.

The rearrangement uses TRBV5-1 and TRBJ2-3; maybe TRBD2 (6 bases). V dropped 2 bases and J dropped 10 bases, with 14 bases sitting between them. The germline V gene has CDR1 SGHRS and CDR2 YFSETQ. The CDR3 is 13 residues long. CDR3 region: CASSFPTSRAQYF. In DNA, the CDR3 is TGCGCCAGCAGCTTCCCGACTAGTCGGGCGCAGTATTTT.

V gene TRBV2 combines with J gene TRBJ1-2; D is possibly TRBD1 (5 bases). The CDR3 contains 14 residues. V lost 2 bases and J 2 bases, leaving 9 bases between the germline ends. The germline V gene encodes CDR1 SNHLY and CDR2 FYNNEI. CDR3 sequence: CASSESTANYGYTF. The CDR3 DNA reads as TGTGCCAGCAGTGAATCGACAGCAAACTATGGCTACACCTTC.

This clone was counted between two and nine times. The V and J genes are TRBV5-1 and TRBJ1-1, with no clear D. The V gene lost 3 bases and the J gene lost 7 bases, with 16 bases spanning the gap. This CDR3 contains 14 residues. From germline, CDR1 is SGHRS and CDR2 YFSETQ. CDR3 loop: CASSSAGDGSEAFF. CDR3 sequence (DNA): TGCGCCAGCAGCTCGGCAGGAGACGGGAGTGAAGCTTTCTTT.

The rearrangement links TRBV30 to TRBJ2-3; D not resolved. The V gene's germline CDR1 is GTSNPN and CDR2 SVGIG (reference sequence). V was trimmed by 0 bases and J by 2 bases, leaving 12 bases between them. The CDR3 loop spans 15 amino acids. CDR3 amino acids: CAWSVPLTPTDTQYF. The CDR3 DNA is TGTGCCTGGAGTGTCCCGCTAACGCCCACAGATACGCAGTATTTT.

The rearrangement joins TRBV6-2 or TRBV6-3 to TRBJ2-2; 10 nucleotides agree with TRBD1. The V gene end was trimmed by 7 bases and the J gene end by 7 bases; junction bases not matched to a gene: 9. Looked up from germline, CDR1 is MNHEY and CDR2 is SVGEGT. The CDR3 is made up of 15 amino acids. The CDR3, as DNA: TGTGCCAGCACCCCGGCGGGACAGGGGCGCGGGGAGCTGTTTTTT. Amino acid sequence: CASTPAGQGRGELFF.

This chain's CDR3 is CASKDSKGSYNSPLHF. The CDR3 DNA is TGTGCCAGCAAGGACAGCAAGGGCTCCTATAATTCACCCCTCCACTTT. This chain uses TRBV2 with TRBJ1-6, with D perhaps matching TRBD1 (6 bases). Trimming removed 7 bases at V and 0 bases at J, with 13 bases between. Germline V gives CDR1 SNHLY, CDR2 FYNNEI. The CDR3 consists of 16 residues.

The genes are TRBV5-1 and TRBJ2-3, with 8 bases identical to TRBD1. This CDR3 comprises 15 residues. In germline, CDR1 is SGHRS, CDR2 YFSETQ. Unmatched junction bases numbered 5, after V lost 4 bases and J lost 1 base. Here the CDR3 DNA reads TGCGCCAGCAGCGACAGGGGTTGGGGCACAGATACGCAGTATTTT. It encodes CASSDRGWGTDTQYF. Looking up the rest from reference TRBV5-1 and TRBJ2-3 gives the full variable domain: KAGVTQTPRYLIKTRGQQVTLSCSPISGHRSVSWYQQTPGQGLQFLFEYFSETQRNKGNFPGRFSGRQFSNSRSEMNVSTLELGDSALYLCASSDRGWGTDTQYFGPGTRLTVL.

Worth noting for this clone: Germline and junction disagree at one end, which may indicate a read error. This chain joins TRBV2 and TRBJ2-7; D not certain. This CDR3 contains 13 residues. Germline V CDR1 and CDR2: SNHLY, FYNNEI. CDR3: CAISFRQAYEQYF. CDR3 coding DNA: TGTGCCATCAGTTTCAGGCAAGCCTACGAGCAGTACTTC. The full variable domain, rest sourced from reference TRBV2 and TRBJ2-7, is EPEVTQTPSHQVTQMGQEVILRCVPISNHLYFYWYRQILGQKVEFLVSFYNNEISEKSEIFDDQFSVERPDGSNFTLKIRSTKLEDSAMYFCAISFRQAYEQYFGPGTRLTVT.

This clone was observed a single time. The rearrangement links TRBV6-5 to TRBJ1-3; no clear D gene. The CDR3 loop spans 13 amino acids. Germline CDR1 MNHEY, CDR2 SVGAGI. V lost 0 bases to trimming and J lost 4 bases, with 4 bases between them. DNA for the CDR3: TGTGCCAGCAGTTACTCGACAGGAAACACCATATATTTT. Its translation: CASSYSTGNTIYF.

CDR3 protein: CASSYSSRGLDYGYTF. CDR3 bases: TGTGCCAGCAGTTACTCGAGTAGGGGGCTAGACTATGGCTACACCTTC. This chain uses TRBV6-5 with TRBJ1-2; 7 bases line up with TRBD1. In germline, CDR1 is MNHEY, CDR2 SVGAGI. The CDR3 totals 16 residues. V trimming: 0 bases; J trimming: 3 bases; junction bases outside the gene matches: 7.

The chain carries TRBV7-8 and TRBJ1-5; D unclear. Trimming shortened V by 3 bases and J by 0 bases, and 15 bases separated the two germline ends. Germline assignment: CDR1 SGHVS and CDR2 FQNEAQ. The CDR3 is made up of 17 amino acids. DNA of the CDR3: TGTGCCAGCAGCTTTAGGGAGGGTCAGACTAGCAATCAGCCCCAGCATTTT. This codes for CASSFREGQTSNQPQHF. The variable domain in full, with the rest retrieved from reference TRBV7-8 and TRBJ1-5, is GAGVSQSPRYKVAKRGQDVALRCDPISGHVSLFWYQQALGQGPEFLTYFQNEAQLDKSGLPSDRFFAERPEGSVSTLKIQRTQQEDSAVYLCASSFREGQTSNQPQHFGDGTRLSIL.

This chain joins TRBV20-1 and TRBJ1-6, with D tentatively TRBD1 (6 bases). The V and J ends lost 3 bases and 9 bases respectively, with 12 bases between them. The CDR3 totals 13 residues. Germline values: CDR1 DFQATT, CDR2 SNEGSKA (reference sequence). The CDR3 DNA reads as TGCAGTGCTAGTACAGGGTTCGTTTCACCCCTCCACTTT. Protein: CSASTGFVSPLHF.

The chain employs TRBV2 and TRBJ1-2; D is undetermined. Per the germline V gene, CDR1 is SNHLY and CDR2 is FYNNEI. This CDR3 region has 12 residues. V shed 6 bases and J shed 8 bases, with 13 bases lying between them. The CDR3 sequence: CASSRDLRGYTF. The CDR3 bases are TGTGCCAGCAGCCGGGATCTAAGGGGCTACACCTTC.

This rearrangement joins TRBV27 to TRBJ1-2; TRBD1 is a possible D gene (5 bases). The CDR3 is 12 residues long. Per the germline V gene, CDR1 is MNHEY and CDR2 is SMNVEV (reference sequence). V gave up 9 bases and J gave up 3 bases, with 11 bases separating them. CDR3 sequence (DNA): TGTGCCAGTGGGGGAGGGTACTATGGCTACACCTTC. Its translation is CASGGGYYGYTF.